A single sample gave rise to the 6 T cell receptor beta chains below, sequenced in a study of OX40 agonist ivuxolimab in advanced cancers. Clones were read by immunoSEQ multiplex PCR, and TCRdb kept only the in-frame ones, dropping some. Of around 44,000 clones in the sample, around nine tenths were seen once. The sequencing here drew on CD4+ or CD8+ T cells sorted from blood, taken in a trial of the OX40 agonist ivuxolimab. The source of these receptors is an adult with an advanced solid tumor such as melanoma, head and neck, liver or kidney cancer.

The J gene is TRBJ2-7, the V gene TRBV5-1; 7 bases fit TRBD1. V was pared by 4 bases and J by 3 bases, with 19 bases of the junction left unmatched. CDR1 and CDR2 from the germline V gene are SGHRS and YFSETQ. The CDR3 loop spans 18 amino acids. CDR3 nucleotide sequence: TGCGCCAGCAGCCGTACCTACGCCGGTGCACAGGGGTACTACGAGCAGTACTTC. It translates to CASSRTYAGAQGYYEQYF.

The rearrangement uses TRBV5-4 and TRBJ2-3; D ambiguous. This CDR3 has 13 residues. Trimming took off 0 bases at V and 9 bases at J, with 11 bases between the two ends. Germline V CDR1 and CDR2: SGHNT, YYREEE (reference sequence). The CDR3 reads CASSLGSSATQYF. In DNA, the CDR3 is TGTGCCAGCAGCTTGGGGTCCTCGGCGACGCAGTATTTT. Together with reference TRBV5-4 and TRBJ2-3, the CDR3 gives the full variable domain: ETGVTQSPTHLIKTRGQQVTLRCSSQSGHNTVSWYQQALGQGPQFIFQYYREEENGRGNFPPRFSGLQFPNYSSELNVNALELDDSALYLCASSLGSSATQYFGPGTRLTVL.

V usage is TRBV6-4 and J usage is TRBJ1-1; 11 bases are a match to TRBD1. The CDR3 is 14 residues long. V was clipped by 2 bases and J by 5 bases; unmatched bases: 1. Germline CDR1 MRHNA, CDR2 SNTAGT. CDR3 sequence: CASSDGTGGTEAFF. CDR3 nucleotide sequence: TGTGCCAGCAGTGACGGGACAGGGGGAACTGAAGCTTTCTTT.

The chain has TRBV10-3 and TRBJ1-2; TRBD1 matches at 7 bases. V lost 3 bases to trimming and J lost 3 bases; unmatched junction nucleotides: 10. Germline V gives CDR1 ENHRY, CDR2 SYGVKD. The CDR3 covers 16 residues. The CDR3 loop reads CAISDPSSTGYYGYTF. The CDR3, as DNA: TGTGCCATCAGTGATCCGTCCTCGACAGGGTACTATGGCTACACCTTC.

V usage is TRBV6-1 and J usage is TRBJ2-5, with TRBD1 matching 8 bases. CDR1 MNHNS and CDR2 SASEGT come from the germline V gene. The CDR3 is 13 amino acids. J gave up 5 bases and V 4 bases, and 3 bases lay outside the gene matches. The DNA of the CDR3 is TGTGCCAGCAGTGGGACAGGGTCGGAGACCCAGTACTTC. Its protein is CASSGTGSETQYF.

The V gene is TRBV6-6, the J gene TRBJ2-7; 9 bases line up with TRBD1. Germline V gene data show CDR1 as MNHNY and CDR2 as SVGAGI (reference sequence). After removal of 6 bases from V and 4 bases from J, the junction contained 7 bases not matched to a gene. There are 14 residues in the CDR3. DNA of the CDR3: TGTGCCAGCAGAAAACAGGGGGCGGTTTACGAGCAGTACTTC. This sequence encodes CASRKQGAVYEQYF.